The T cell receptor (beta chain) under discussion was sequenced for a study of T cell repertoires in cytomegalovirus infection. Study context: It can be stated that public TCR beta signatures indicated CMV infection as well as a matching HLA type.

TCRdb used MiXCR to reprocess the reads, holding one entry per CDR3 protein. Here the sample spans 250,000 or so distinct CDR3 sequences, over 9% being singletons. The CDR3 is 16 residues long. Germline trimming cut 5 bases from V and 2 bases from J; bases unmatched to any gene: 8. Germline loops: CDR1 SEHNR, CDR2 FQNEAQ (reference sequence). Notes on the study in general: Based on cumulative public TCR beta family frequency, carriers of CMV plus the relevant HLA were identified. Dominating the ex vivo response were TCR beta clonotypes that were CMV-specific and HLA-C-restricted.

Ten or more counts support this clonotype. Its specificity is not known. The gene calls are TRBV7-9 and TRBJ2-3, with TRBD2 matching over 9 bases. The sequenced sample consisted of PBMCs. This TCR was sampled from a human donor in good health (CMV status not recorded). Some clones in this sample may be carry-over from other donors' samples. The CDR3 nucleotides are TGTGCCAGCAGCGCGGCCAGCGGGGGGATCACAGATACGCAGTATTTT. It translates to CASSAASGGITDTQYF.